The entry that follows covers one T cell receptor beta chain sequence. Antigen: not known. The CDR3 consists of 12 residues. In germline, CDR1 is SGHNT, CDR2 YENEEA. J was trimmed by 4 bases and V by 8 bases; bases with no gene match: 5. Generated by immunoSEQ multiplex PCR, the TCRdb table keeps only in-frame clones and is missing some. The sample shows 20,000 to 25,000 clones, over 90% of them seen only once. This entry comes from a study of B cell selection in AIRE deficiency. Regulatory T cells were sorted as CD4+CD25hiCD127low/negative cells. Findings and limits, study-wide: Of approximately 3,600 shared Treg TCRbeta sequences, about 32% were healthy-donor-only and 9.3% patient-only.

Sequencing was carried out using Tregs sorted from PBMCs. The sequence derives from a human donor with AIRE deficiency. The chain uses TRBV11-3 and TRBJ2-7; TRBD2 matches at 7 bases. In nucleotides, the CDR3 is TGTGCCAGCGGGAGGGCTGAATACGAGCAGTACTTC. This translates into CASGRAEYEQYF.